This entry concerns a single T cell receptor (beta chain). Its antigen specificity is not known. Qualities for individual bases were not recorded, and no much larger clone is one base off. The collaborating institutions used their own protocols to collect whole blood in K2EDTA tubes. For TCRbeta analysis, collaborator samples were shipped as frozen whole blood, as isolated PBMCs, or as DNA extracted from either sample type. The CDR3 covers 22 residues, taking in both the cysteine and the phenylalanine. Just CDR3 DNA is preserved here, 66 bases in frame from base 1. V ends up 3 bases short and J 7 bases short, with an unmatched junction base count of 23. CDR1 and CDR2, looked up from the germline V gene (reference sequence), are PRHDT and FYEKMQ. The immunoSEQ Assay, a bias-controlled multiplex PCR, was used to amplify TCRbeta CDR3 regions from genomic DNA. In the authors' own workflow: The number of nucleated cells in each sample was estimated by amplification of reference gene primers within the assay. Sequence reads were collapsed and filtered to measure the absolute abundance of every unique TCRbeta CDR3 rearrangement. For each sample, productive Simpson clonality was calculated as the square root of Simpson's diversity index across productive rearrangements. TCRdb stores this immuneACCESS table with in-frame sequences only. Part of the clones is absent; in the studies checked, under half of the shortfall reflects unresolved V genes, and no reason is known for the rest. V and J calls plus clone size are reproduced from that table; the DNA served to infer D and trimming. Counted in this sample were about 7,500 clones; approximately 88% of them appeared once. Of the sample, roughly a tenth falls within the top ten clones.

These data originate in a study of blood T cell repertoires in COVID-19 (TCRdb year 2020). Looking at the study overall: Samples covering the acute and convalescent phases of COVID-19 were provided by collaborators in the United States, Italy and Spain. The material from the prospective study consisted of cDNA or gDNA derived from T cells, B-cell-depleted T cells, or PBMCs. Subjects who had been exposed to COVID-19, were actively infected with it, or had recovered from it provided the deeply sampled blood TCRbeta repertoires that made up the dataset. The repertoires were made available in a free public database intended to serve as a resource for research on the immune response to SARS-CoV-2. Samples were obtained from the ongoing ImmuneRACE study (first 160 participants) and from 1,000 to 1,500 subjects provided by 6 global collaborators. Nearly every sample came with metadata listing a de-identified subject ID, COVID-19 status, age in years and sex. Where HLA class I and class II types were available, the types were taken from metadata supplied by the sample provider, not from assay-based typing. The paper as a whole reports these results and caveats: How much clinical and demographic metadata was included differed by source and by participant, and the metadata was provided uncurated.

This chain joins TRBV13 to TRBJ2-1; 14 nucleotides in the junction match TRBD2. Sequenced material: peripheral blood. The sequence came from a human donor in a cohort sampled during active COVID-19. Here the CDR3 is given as CASSFPSGSGTSGRAGRNEQFF. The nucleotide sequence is TGTGCCAGCAGCTTCCCGTCGGGGTCCGGGACTAGCGGGAGAGCTGGTAGGAATGAGCAGTTCTTC.